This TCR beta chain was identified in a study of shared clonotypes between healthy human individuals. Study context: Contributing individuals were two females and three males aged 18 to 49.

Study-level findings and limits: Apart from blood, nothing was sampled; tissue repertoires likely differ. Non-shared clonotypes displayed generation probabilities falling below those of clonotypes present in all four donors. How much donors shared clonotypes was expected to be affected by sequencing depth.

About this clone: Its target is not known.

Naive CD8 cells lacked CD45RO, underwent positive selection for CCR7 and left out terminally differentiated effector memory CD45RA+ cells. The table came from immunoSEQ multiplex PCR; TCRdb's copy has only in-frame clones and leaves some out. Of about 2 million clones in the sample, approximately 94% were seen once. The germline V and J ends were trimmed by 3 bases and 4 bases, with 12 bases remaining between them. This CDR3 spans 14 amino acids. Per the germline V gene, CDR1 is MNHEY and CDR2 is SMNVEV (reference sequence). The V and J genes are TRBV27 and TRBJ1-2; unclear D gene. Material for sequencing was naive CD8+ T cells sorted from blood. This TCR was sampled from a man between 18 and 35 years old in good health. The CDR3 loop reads CASSFIGSAYGYTF. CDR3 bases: TGTGCCAGCAGTTTTATCGGGTCGGCCTATGGCTACACCTTC.